A single sample is the source of the 4 T cell receptor beta chains below, sequenced in a study of TIL therapy for anti-PD-1-resistant metastatic lung cancer. The immunoSEQ assay was v3. TCRdb's table, derived via immunoSEQ multiplex PCR, lists solely in-frame clones and lacks some. The sample lists approximately 92,000 clones, about three fifths occurring once. Time point given: pre-treatment sample, taken before nivolumab and TIL therapy. Pleural nodules or supraclavicular lymph nodes made up most of the excised metastases sampled. The specimen comprised tumor tissue, sampled at baseline. The source is a person between 30 and 80 years old with non-small cell lung cancer.

This chain joins TRBV28 and TRBJ2-7; D is uncertain. Germline values: CDR1 MDHEN, CDR2 SYDVKM. CDR3 size: 12 residues. With 7 bases removed from V and 0 bases from J, the gap between germline ends came to 7 bases. The CDR3 nucleotides are TGTGCCAGCACTAGGTCCTCCTACGAGCAGTACTTC. This gives the protein CASTRSSYEQYF. Together with reference TRBV28 and TRBJ2-7, the CDR3 gives the full variable domain: DVKVTQSSRYLVKRTGEKVFLECVQDMDHENMFWYRQDPGLGLRLIYFSYDVKMKEKGDIPEGYSVSREKKERFSLILESASTNQTSMYLCASTRSSYEQYFGPGTRLTVT.

The chain employs TRBV7-2 and TRBJ1-5, with unresolved D. Germline V gene data show CDR1 as SGHTA and CDR2 as FQGNSA. V was shortened by 2 bases and J by 0 bases, with 5 bases between the two germline ends. The length of the CDR3 is 14 residues. DNA of the CDR3: TGTGCCAGCAGCTTAAGTAGTAGCAATCAGCCCCAGCATTTT. This gives the protein CASSLSSSNQPQHF.

The J gene is TRBJ2-3, the V gene TRBV27, with 8 bases that match TRBD2. Germline V gene sequence: CDR1 MNHEY, CDR2 SMNVEV (reference sequence). The CDR3 length is 12 residues. Trimming removed 2 bases from V and 10 bases from J; junction bases left unmatched: 2. CDR3 in amino acids: CASSLGSGAQYF. As DNA, the CDR3 is TGTGCCAGCAGTTTAGGTAGCGGGGCGCAGTATTTT.

The CDR3 nucleotides are TGTGCCAGCAGCTCACAGGGACGTCTCTCTGGGGCCAACGTCCTGACTTTC. As protein: CASSSQGRLSGANVLTF. J is TRBJ2-6 and V is TRBV7-2; maybe TRBD1 (6 bases). Trimming cost V 4 bases and J 0 bases, with 13 bases left between them. Germline loops: CDR1 SGHTA, CDR2 FQGNSA. CDR3 length equals 17 residues.